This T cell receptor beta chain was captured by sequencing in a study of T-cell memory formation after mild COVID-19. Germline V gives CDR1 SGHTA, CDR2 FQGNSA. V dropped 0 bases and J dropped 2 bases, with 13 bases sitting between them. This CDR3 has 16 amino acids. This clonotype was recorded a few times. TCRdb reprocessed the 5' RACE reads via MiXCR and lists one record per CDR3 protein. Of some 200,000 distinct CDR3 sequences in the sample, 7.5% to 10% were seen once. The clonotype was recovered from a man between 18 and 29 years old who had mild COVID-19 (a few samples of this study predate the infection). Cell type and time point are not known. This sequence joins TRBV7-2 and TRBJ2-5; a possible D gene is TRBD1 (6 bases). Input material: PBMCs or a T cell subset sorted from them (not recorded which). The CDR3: CASSLARIRGQETQYF. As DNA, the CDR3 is TGTGCCAGCAGCTTAGCGCGTATTAGGGGGCAAGAGACCCAGTACTTC. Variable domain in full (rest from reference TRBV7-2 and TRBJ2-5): GAGVSQSPSNKVTEKGKDVELRCDPISGHTALYWYRQSLGQGLEFLIYFQGNSAPDKSGLPSDRFSAERTGGSVSTLTIQRTQQEDSAVYLCASSLARIRGQETQYFGPGTRLLVL.